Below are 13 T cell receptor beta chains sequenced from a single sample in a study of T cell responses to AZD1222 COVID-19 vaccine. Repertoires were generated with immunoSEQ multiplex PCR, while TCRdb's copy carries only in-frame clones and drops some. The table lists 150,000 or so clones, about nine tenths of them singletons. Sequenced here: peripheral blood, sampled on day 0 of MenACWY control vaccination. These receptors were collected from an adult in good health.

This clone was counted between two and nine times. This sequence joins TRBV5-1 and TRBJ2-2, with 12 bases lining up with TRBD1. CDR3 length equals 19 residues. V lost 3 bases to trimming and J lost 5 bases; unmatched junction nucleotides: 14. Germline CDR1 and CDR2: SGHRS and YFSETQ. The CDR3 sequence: CASSYPPRDRGRGTGELFF. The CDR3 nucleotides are TGCGCCAGCAGCTACCCCCCCCGGGACAGGGGGCGCGGGACCGGGGAGCTGTTTTTT.

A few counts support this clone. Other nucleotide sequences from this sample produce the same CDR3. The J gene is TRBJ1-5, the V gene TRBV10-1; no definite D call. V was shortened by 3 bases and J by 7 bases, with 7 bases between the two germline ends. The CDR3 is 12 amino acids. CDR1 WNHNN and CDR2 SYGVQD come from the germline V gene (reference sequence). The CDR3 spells CASSEPGQPQHF. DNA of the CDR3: TGCGCCAGCAGTGAACCAGGACAGCCCCAGCATTTT.

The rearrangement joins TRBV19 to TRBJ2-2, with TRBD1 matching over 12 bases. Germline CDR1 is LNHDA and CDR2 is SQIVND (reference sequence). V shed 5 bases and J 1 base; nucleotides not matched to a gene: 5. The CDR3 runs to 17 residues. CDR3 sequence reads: CASSPGTGGLNTGELFF. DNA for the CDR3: TGTGCCAGTAGTCCAGGGACAGGGGGCTTGAACACCGGGGAGCTGTTTTTT.

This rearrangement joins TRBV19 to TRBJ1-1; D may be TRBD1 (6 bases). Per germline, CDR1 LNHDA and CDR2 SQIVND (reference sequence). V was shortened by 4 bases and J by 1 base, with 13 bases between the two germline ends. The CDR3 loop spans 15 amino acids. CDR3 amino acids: CASSRVTGWNTEAFF. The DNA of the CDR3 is TGTGCCAGTAGTAGAGTGACAGGATGGAACACTGAAGCTTTCTTT.

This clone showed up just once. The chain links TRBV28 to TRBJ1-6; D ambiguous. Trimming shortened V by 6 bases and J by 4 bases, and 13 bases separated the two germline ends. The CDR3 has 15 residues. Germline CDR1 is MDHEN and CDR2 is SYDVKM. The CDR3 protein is CASRERGQYNSPLHF. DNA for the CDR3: TGTGCCAGCAGAGAGCGAGGGCAGTATAATTCACCCCTCCACTTT. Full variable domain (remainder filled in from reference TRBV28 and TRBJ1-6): DVKVTQSSRYLVKRTGEKVFLECVQDMDHENMFWYRQDPGLGLRLIYFSYDVKMKEKGDIPEGYSVSREKKERFSLILESASTNQTSMYLCASRERGQYNSPLHFGNGTRLTVT.

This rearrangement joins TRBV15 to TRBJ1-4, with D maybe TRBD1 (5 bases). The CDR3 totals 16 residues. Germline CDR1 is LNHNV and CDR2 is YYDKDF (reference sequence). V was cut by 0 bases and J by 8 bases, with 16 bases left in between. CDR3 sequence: CATSRDLWDQQEKLFF. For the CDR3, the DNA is TGTGCCACCAGCAGAGATCTGTGGGACCAACAGGAAAAACTGTTTTTT.

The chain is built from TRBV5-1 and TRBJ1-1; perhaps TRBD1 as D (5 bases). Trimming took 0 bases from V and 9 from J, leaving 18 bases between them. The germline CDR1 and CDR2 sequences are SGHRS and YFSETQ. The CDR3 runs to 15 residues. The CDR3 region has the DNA TGCGCCAGCAGCTTGGCCTCGGAGGGGTCCTCGCAAGCTTTCTTT. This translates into CASSLASEGSSQAFF.

CDR3 loop: CASSQDNSNEQFF. The DNA for the CDR3 is TGTGCCAGCAGCCAAGATAACAGTAATGAGCAGTTCTTC. The chain recombines TRBV14 with TRBJ2-1; unclear D gene. Germline lookup yields CDR1 SGHDN and CDR2 FVKESK. The CDR3 runs 13 residues. The V gene lost 0 bases and the J gene lost 7 bases, with 7 bases spanning the gap.

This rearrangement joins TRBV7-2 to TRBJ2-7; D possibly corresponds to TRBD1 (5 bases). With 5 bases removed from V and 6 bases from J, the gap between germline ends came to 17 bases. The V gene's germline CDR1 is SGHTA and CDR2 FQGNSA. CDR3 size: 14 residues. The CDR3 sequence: CASSVDGREGEQYF. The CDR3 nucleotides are TGTGCCAGCAGCGTCGACGGCAGGGAAGGCGAGCAGTACTTC. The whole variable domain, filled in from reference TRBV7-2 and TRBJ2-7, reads GAGVSQSPSNKVTEKGKDVELRCDPISGHTALYWYRQSLGQGLEFLIYFQGNSAPDKSGLPSDRFSAERTGGSVSTLTIQRTQQEDSAVYLCASSVDGREGEQYFGPGTRLTVT.

The CDR3 DNA reads TGTGCCAGCGTCGAGGGGGCGTACAATGAGCAGTTCTTC. This translates into CASVEGAYNEQFF. The J gene is TRBJ2-1, the V gene TRBV2; TRBD1 aligns across 7 bases. CDR3 length: 13 residues. Looked up from germline, CDR1 is SNHLY and CDR2 is FYNNEI. J lost 4 bases, V lost 8 bases, and 5 bases had no gene match.

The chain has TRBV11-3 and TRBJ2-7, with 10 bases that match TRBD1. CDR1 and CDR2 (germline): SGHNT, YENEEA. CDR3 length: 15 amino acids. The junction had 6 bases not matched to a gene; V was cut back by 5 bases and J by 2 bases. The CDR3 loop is CASSHRTGGTYEQYF. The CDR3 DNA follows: TGTGCCAGCAGCCACCGGACAGGGGGAACCTACGAGCAGTACTTC.

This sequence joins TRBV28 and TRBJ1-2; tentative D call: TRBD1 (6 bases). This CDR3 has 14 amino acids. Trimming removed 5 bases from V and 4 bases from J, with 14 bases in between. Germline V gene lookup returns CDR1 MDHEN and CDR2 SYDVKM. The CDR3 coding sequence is TGTGCCAGCAGTATCGATCCGGGGGCCTATGGCTACACCTTC. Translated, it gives CASSIDPGAYGYTF.

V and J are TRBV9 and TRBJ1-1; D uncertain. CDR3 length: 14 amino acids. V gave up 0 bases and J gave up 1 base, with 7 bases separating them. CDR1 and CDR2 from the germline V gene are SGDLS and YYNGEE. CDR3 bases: TGTGCCAGCAGCGTAGGGGTCCCGAACACTGAAGCTTTCTTT. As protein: CASSVGVPNTEAFF.